Presented here are 12 T cell receptor beta chains from one specimen sequenced in a study of blood T cell repertoires in COVID-19. Using immunoSEQ multiplex PCR, the repertoire was profiled, and TCRdb retains in-frame clones only, with some absent. The repertoire holds a few hundred thousand clones, around 91% seen once, with 2% to 3% in the top ten. Sequencing used PBMCs or T cells enriched from blood (not recorded which). These receptor sequences come from a woman aged 18 to 35 who had recovered from COVID-19.

The rearrangement links TRBV7-8 to TRBJ2-1; 11 bases are shared with TRBD2. The CDR3 contains 21 residues. CDR1 is SGHVS, CDR2 FQNEAQ, per germline. The junction had 16 bases not matched to a gene; V was cut back by 1 base and J by 2 bases. CDR3 amino acids: CASSLDPTSGDKEGPYNEQFF. CDR3 in DNA: TGTGCCAGCAGCTTAGACCCGACTAGCGGGGATAAGGAGGGGCCCTACAATGAGCAGTTCTTC.

The table lists this clone with a count of one. The V gene is TRBV11-2, the J gene TRBJ1-1, with D possibly matching TRBD1 (6 bases). Germline V gene data show CDR1 as SGHAT and CDR2 as FQNNGV. This CDR3 has 16 amino acids. Trimming took off 1 base at V and 5 bases at J, with 17 bases between the two ends. The DNA of the CDR3 is TGTGCCAGCAGCTTAGCCCGGGGGGGCTTAGGGACTGAAGCTTTCTTT. Residues: CASSLARGGLGTEAFF.

This sequence joins TRBV6-6 and TRBJ1-2, with 8 bases matching TRBD1. The CDR3 has 16 residues. Trimming cost V 0 bases and J 6 bases; bases outside gene matches: 9. Germline-derived CDR1 and CDR2 are MNHNY and SVGAGI (reference sequence). The CDR3 sequence is CASSYSGGQGVDGYTF. CDR3 bases: TGTGCCAGCAGTTACTCGGGCGGACAGGGTGTCGATGGCTACACCTTC.

J is TRBJ2-2 and V is TRBV6-1, with TRBD1 matching 9 bases. There are 16 residues in the CDR3. Germline V gene data show CDR1 as MNHNS and CDR2 as SASEGT. Unmatched junction bases numbered 4, after V lost 4 bases and J lost 1 base. The CDR3 protein is CASSGWTGENTGELFF. As DNA, the CDR3 is TGTGCCAGCAGTGGCTGGACAGGGGAGAACACCGGGGAGCTGTTTTTT.

The chain joins TRBV14 to TRBJ1-2; the match to TRBD1 covers 12 bases. J was trimmed by 7 bases and V by 6 bases; bases with no gene match: 9. Germline CDR1 is SGHDN and CDR2 is FVKESK. The length of the CDR3 is 15 residues. The CDR3 DNA reads TGTGCCAGCAGAAGGGACAGGGGGCTTGAGAGTGGCTACACCTTC. As protein: CASRRDRGLESGYTF. Full variable domain (missing parts from reference TRBV14 and TRBJ1-2): EAGVTQFPSHSVIEKGQTVTLRCDPISGHDNLYWYRRVMGKEIKFLLHFVKESKQDESGMPNNRFLAERTGGTYSTLKVQPAELEDSGVYFCASRRDRGLESGYTFGSGTRLTVV.

The rearrangement joins TRBV11-2 to TRBJ1-4, with D perhaps TRBD1 (5 bases). Germline-derived CDR1 and CDR2 are SGHAT and FQNNGV. The CDR3 is made up of 15 amino acids. Trimming took 5 bases from V and 8 from J, leaving 18 bases between them. The CDR3 coding sequence is TGTGCCAGCAGCCCGTGGGGACTGCGAAGGGAAAAACTGTTTTTT. Translation gives CASSPWGLRREKLFF.

This clone was seen once. The rearrangement joins TRBV2 to TRBJ2-7; D call uncertain. V was pared by 8 bases and J by 3 bases, with 14 bases between. CDR1 is SNHLY and CDR2 is FYNNEI in the germline V gene. The CDR3 runs 13 residues. CDR3 loop: CASEPSFGYEQYF. CDR3 sequence (DNA): TGTGCCAGCGAGCCGTCCTTCGGCTACGAGCAGTACTTC.

With respect to this clone: In the same sample, other DNA sequences code for this CDR3. This sequence joins TRBV18 and TRBJ2-7; 10 bases line up with TRBD1. CDR3 size: 14 residues. Losses at the gene ends were 5 bases for V and 3 bases for J; bases not matched to a gene: 4. Germline V gives CDR1 KGHSH, CDR2 LQKENI. CDR3 in amino acids: CASSGRDRGYEQYF. The CDR3 nucleotides read TGTGCCAGCTCAGGCCGGGACAGGGGCTACGAGCAGTACTTC.

This clone was counted once. The chain recombines TRBV6-5 with TRBJ1-6; 8 nucleotides match TRBD1. CDR3 length: 13 amino acids. J lost 11 bases, V lost 5 bases, and 5 bases had no gene match. The germline gives CDR1 MNHEY, CDR2 SVGAGI. CDR3 DNA: TGTGCCAGCAGTACGGACAGGGCTACACCCCTCCACTTT. It translates to CASSTDRATPLHF.

This chain links TRBV5-1 with TRBJ1-1, with 7 nucleotides matching TRBD1. The germline gives CDR1 SGHRS, CDR2 YFSETQ. The CDR3 is made up of 17 amino acids. V shed 3 bases and J 3 bases; nucleotides not matched to a gene: 14. This chain's CDR3 is CASSSMREQGPDTEAFF. The DNA of the CDR3 is TGCGCCAGCAGCTCGATGAGGGAACAGGGGCCGGACACTGAAGCTTTCTTT.

V is TRBV5-1 and J is TRBJ2-7; 7 positions match TRBD1. The CDR3 has 13 residues. CDR1 and CDR2 from the germline V gene are SGHRS and YFSETQ. V was pared by 3 bases and J by 6 bases, with 6 bases of the junction left unmatched. CDR3 nucleotide sequence: TGCGCCAGCAGCTCCACAGGGGTCCGCGAGCAGTACTTC. The encoded protein is CASSSTGVREQYF.

A word on this clone: This sequence may be a read error, since a much larger clone differs from it by one base. CDR3 protein: CAMGTGDSNQPQHF. CDR3 DNA: TGTGCCATGGGGACAGGAGATAGCAATCAGCCCCAGCATTTT. This chain connects TRBV10-3 to TRBJ1-5; 8 nucleotides agree with TRBD1. The V and J ends lost 9 bases and 0 bases, in that order; junction bases with no gene match: 4. Germline CDR1 ENHRY, CDR2 SYGVKD. The CDR3 contains 14 residues.